What follows is one T cell receptor beta chain and its context. What it binds is not known. The sample comes from a study of Ad26.COV2.S vaccination and SARS-CoV-2 variants. The study's findings and limits: Similar non-spike TCR breadth was seen in vaccine and placebo recipients.

Assay: immunoSEQ multiplex PCR; the TCRdb copy retains only in-frame clones and omits some. The table includes hundreds of thousands of clones, nearly 90% detected once. Treatment defined: roughly 18 received Ad26.COV2.S at low or high dose, single or two shots; about five received placebo; per-sample allocation not given. Day 63 after the first vaccine or placebo injection was the time point for sampling. The V gene's germline CDR1 is KGHSH and CDR2 LQKENI. V lost 6 bases to trimming and J lost 4 bases, with 27 bases between them. The CDR3 sequence is 18 residues long. Material: peripheral blood, obtained in a trial of Ad26.COV2.S vaccine versus placebo. The chain links TRBV18 to TRBJ1-2; possible D gene TRBD1, 5 bases. This clonotype was sampled from a person aged 18 to 59 who received the Ad26.COV2.S COVID-19 vaccine or a placebo. The CDR3 reads CASSRILGRDAGGYGYTF. The CDR3 DNA is TGTGCCAGCTCCAGAATTTTAGGACGGGACGCCGGAGGCTATGGCTACACCTTC.